This T cell receptor beta chain was profiled in a study of Graves' ophthalmopathy and Graves' hyperthyroidism listed by TCRdb under 2018. Looking at the study overall: Stable hyperthyroidism was defined as no progression to ophthalmopathy within 18 months of follow-up. To tell Graves' ophthalmopathy apart from Graves' hyperthyroidism, and to predict which patients would progress to ophthalmopathy, the study relied on TCR beta repertoire signatures. In total, around 130 blood samples were TCR-sequenced: around 42 ophthalmopathy, some 75 hyperthyroidism and approximately 17 hyperthyroidism-to-ophthalmopathy patients. To explore V-J signatures that distinguish ophthalmopathy from hyperthyroidism, a discovery set of around 100 patients was enrolled, made up of under 50 with ophthalmopathy and 57 with stable hyperthyroidism. The independent validation cohort included some 19 hyperthyroidism patients plus 17 patients who later progressed from hyperthyroidism to ophthalmopathy. In over 5 hyperthyroidism patients, the T-cell repertoire of thyroid tissue was compared with the T-cell repertoire of blood. After sampling, hyperthyroidism patients received methimazole starting at 30 mg daily, and ophthalmopathy patients received high-dose intravenous methylprednisolone.

Looking up the germline V gene yields CDR1 MGHRA and CDR2 YSYEKL. The CDR3 numbers 15 residues from cysteine through phenylalanine. Only the CDR3 portion is preserved as DNA: 45 bases, with reading frame beginning at the first base. The V and J ends are trimmed by 3 bases and 2 bases, leaving 12 bases between them. About this clonotype: It has no known antigen specificity. The record has no base qualities; no much larger clone is one base away.

The full study reports these points: Most of the expanded thyroid clonotypes with a frequency above 0.001 were also detected in blood, and it was suggested that the thyroid immune response may be reflected by blood repertoires. In cross-validation, the 13-signature model distinguished ophthalmopathy from stable hyperthyroidism with nearly 90% sensitivity and approximately 81% specificity, and in the test set the corresponding values were roughly 80% and 76%. Sample size was not statistically predetermined, and group allocation was not concealed from the investigators. In validation, the model predicted ophthalmopathy progression with more than 55% sensitivity and approximately 72% specificity; 12 predicted patients were CT-confirmed with GO in a median of around 6 months.

TCR beta CDR3 regions were amplified from RNA transcripts for repertoire sequencing. A first-round RT-PCR used HTBI primers with the Qiagen OneStep RT-PCR kit, followed by a second-round multiplex PCR, size selection and purification. The libraries underwent paired-end sequencing with 100 bp reads on an Illumina HiSeq2000. The authors' analysis ran thus. SOAPnuke was used to process the reads, throwing out any read that had adapters, had uncalled bases, had a mean Phred below 15, or lacked an exact constant-primer or identifier match. High-quality paired reads were merged with COPE v1.2.5. Each unique nucleotide sequence was treated as a clonotype, and MiTCR v1.1 was used to align the clonotypes to the IMGT TRB V, D and J references. The analysis was limited to V-J combinations with a frequency above 0.0001, which together covered just over 98% of the repertoires. A TCR clonal expansion and chaos score per V-J combination was defined as the ratio of F50 clonal expansion to chaos observed in the TCRdist matrix. Welch's t-statistics and random forest were used to reduce the features to 13 V-J combinations, which were then used as input to a naive Bayes classifier. The Morisita-Horn index was used to measure how similar the thyroid and blood repertoires were. TCRdb passed the public sequencing reads through fastp at Q25 and MiXCR, retaining productive beta sequences. Here each entry gathers all rows of one CDR3 protein and keeps the most common genes and DNA. These V and J calls derive from TCRdb rather than the authors' analysis. The sample table records about 590,000 distinct CDR3 sequences; 35% to 40% of these occur just once. The top ten constitute 3.5% to 4.5% of the sample.

Hyperthyroidism patients were newly diagnosed, with disease duration under 2 months, and aged 18 to 65 years. Patients with other autoimmune diseases, uncontrolled infections, pregnancy or lactation were excluded. Diagnosis was based on clinical symptoms, serum thyroxine, TRAb, thyroid ultrasound and orbital computed tomography. Trizol reagent was used to extract the total RNA, and its quality was then checked on an Agilent 2100 Bioanalyzer. Sequencing was carried out using peripheral blood or thyroid tissue (not recorded which). The source is an adult man with Graves' hyperthyroidism. Here the chain combines TRBV4-1 and TRBJ2-3, with the D gene call left open. The DNA sequence follows: TGCGCCAGCAGCCACGCGATGGCCTTCACAGATACGCAGTATTTT. It codes for CASSHAMAFTDTQYF.